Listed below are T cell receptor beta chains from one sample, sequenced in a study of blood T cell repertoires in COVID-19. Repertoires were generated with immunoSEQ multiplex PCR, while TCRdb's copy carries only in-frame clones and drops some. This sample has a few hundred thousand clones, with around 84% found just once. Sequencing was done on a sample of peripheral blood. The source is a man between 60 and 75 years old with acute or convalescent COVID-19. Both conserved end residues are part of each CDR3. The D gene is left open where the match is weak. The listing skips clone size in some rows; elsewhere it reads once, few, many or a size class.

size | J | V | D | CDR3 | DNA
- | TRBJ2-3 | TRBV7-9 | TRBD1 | CASSRGQFLQSSTDTQYF | TGTGCCAGCAGCAGGGGACAGTTCTTGCAGTCGAGCACAGATACGCAGTATTTT
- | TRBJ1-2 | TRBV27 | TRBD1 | CASSLTGDGYTF | TGTGCCAGCAGTCTAACAGGGGATGGCTACACCTTC
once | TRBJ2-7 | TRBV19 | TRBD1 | CASRGTVSYEQYF | TGTGCCAGTAGGGGGACAGTTTCCTACGAGCAGTACTTC
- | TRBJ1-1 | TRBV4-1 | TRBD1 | CASSQDPPGQVVTEAFF | TGCGCCAGCAGCCAAGATCCTCCGGGACAGGTTGTCACTGAAGCTTTCTTT
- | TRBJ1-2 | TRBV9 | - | CASSPRGVGANYGYTF | TGTGCCAGCAGCCCAAGGGGTGTGGGCGCTAACTATGGCTACACCTTC
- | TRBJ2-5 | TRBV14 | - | CASSPQETGIETQYF | TGTGCCAGCAGCCCCCAAGAAACAGGGATAGAGACCCAGTACTTC
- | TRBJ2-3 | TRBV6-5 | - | CASHEGVRDTQYF | TGTGCCAGCCACGAGGGGGTTAGGGATACGCAGTATTTT
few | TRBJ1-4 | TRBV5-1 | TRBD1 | CASSSSDRGPAVNEKLFF | TGCGCCAGCAGCTCCTCCGACAGGGGTCCCGCGGTTAATGAAAAACTGTTTTTT
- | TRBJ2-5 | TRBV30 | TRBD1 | CARGGTGQYQYF | TGTGCGCGAGGGGGGACAGGGCAGTACCAGTACTTC
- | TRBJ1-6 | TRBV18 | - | CASSPPGLLNSPLHF | TGTGCCAGCTCACCACCGGGACTGCTGAATTCACCCCTCCACTTT